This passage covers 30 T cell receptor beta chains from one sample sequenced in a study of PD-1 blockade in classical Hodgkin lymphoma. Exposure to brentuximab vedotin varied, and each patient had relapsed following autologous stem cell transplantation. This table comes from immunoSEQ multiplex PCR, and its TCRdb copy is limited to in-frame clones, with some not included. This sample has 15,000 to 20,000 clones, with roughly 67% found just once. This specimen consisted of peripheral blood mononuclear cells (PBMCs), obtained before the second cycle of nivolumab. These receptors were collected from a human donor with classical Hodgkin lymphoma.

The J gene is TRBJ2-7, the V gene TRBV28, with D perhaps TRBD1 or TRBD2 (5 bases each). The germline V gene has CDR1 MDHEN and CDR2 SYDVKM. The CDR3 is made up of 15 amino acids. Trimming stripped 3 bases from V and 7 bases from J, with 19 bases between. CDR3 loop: CASSLARDPGGEQYF. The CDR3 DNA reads TGTGCCAGCAGTTTGGCGAGGGACCCCGGTGGGGAGCAGTACTTC.

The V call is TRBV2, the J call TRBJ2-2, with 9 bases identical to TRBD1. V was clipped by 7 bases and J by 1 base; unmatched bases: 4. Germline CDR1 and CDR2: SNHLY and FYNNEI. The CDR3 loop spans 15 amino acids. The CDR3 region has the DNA TGTGCCAGCACCTCGGGACAGGGGAACACCGGGGAGCTGTTTTTT. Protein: CASTSGQGNTGELFF.

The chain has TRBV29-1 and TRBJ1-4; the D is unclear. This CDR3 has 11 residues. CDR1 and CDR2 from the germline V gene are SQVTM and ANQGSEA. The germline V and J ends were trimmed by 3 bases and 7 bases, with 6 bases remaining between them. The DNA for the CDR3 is TGCAGCGTTGATAAAGGTGAAAAACTGTTTTTT. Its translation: CSVDKGEKLFF. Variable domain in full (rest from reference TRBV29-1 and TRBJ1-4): SAVISQKPSRDICQRGTSLTIQCQVDSQVTMMFWYRQQPGQSLTLIATANQGSEATYESGFVIDKFPISRPNLTFSTLTVSNMSPEDSSIYLCSVDKGEKLFFGSGTQLSVL.

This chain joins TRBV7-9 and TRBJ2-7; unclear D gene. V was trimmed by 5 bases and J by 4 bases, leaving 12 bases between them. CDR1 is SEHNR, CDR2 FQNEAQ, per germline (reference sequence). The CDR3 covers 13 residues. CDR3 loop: CASSQDFEYEQYF. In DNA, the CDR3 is TGTGCCAGCAGCCAAGATTTTGAGTACGAGCAGTACTTC.

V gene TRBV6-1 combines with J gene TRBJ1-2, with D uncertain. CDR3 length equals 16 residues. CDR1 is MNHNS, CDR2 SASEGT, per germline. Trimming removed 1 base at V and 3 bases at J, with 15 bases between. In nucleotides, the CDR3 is TGTGCCAGCAGTGAAGGCGGACCCCCGGCGGACTATGGCTACACCTTC. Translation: CASSEGGPPADYGYTF.

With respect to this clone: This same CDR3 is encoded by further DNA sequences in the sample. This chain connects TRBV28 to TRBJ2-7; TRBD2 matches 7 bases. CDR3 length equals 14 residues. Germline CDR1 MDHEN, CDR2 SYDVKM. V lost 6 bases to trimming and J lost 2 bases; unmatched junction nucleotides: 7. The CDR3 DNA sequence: TGTGCCAGCAGCCTAAGGGCGGGGGCCTACGAGCAGTACTTC. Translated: CASSLRAGAYEQYF.

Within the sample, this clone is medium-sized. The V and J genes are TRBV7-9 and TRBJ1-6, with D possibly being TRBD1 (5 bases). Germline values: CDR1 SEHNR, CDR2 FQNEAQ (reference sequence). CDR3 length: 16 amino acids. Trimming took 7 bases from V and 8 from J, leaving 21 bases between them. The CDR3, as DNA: TGTGCCAGCACCAGACCGGGACCGCTGGGACATTCACCCCTCCACTTT. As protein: CASTRPGPLGHSPLHF.

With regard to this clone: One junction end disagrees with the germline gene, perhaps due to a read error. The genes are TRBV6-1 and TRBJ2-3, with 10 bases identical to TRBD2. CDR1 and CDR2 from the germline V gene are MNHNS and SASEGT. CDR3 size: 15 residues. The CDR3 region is CASLLAGGSTDTQCF. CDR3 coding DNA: TGTGCCAGCTTATTAGCGGGAGGAAGTACAGATACGCAGTGTTTT.

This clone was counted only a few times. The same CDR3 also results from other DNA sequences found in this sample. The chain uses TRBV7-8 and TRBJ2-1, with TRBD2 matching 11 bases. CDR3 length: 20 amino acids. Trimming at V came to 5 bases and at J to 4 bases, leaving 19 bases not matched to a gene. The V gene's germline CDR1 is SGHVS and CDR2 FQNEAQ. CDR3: CASSPAGTSGTGSLYNEQFF. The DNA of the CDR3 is TGTGCCAGCAGCCCAGCCGGGACTAGCGGAACCGGGAGTTTGTACAATGAGCAGTTCTTC.

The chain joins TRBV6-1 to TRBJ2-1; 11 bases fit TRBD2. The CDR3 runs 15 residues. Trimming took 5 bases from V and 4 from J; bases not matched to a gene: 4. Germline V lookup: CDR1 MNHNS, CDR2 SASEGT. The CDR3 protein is CASSTLAGGYNEQFF. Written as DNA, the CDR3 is TGTGCCAGCAGTACCCTAGCGGGAGGATACAATGAGCAGTTCTTC.

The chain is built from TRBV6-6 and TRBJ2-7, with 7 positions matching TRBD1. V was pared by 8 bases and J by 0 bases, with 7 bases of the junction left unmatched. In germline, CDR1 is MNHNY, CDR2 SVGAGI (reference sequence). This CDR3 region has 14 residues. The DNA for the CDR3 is TGTGCCAGCGGCGCAGGGGACAGCTCCTACGAGCAGTACTTC. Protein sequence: CASGAGDSSYEQYF.

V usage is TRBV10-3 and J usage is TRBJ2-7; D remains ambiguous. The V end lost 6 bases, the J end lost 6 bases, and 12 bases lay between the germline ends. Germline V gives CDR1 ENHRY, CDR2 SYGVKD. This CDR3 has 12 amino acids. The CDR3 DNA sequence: TGTGCCATCAGGGCCCAAAGCTCCGAGCAGTACTTC. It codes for CAIRAQSSEQYF.

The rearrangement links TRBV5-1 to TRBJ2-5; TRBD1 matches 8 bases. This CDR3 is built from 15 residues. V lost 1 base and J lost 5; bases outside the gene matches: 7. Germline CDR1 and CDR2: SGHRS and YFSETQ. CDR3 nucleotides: TGCGCCAGCAGCTTGATGTCAGGGGGCCAGGAGACCCAGTACTTC. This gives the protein CASSLMSGGQETQYF. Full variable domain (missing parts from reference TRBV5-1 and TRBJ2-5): KAGVTQTPRYLIKTRGQQVTLSCSPISGHRSVSWYQQTPGQGLQFLFEYFSETQRNKGNFPGRFSGRQFSNSRSEMNVSTLELGDSALYLCASSLMSGGQETQYFGPGTRLLVL.

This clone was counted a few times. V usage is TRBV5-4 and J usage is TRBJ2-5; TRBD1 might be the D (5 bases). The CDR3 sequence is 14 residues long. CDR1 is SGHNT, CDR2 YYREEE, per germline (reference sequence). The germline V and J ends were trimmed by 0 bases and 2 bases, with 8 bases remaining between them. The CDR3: CASSLGRGQETQYF. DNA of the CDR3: TGTGCCAGCAGCTTGGGTAGGGGTCAAGAGACCCAGTACTTC.

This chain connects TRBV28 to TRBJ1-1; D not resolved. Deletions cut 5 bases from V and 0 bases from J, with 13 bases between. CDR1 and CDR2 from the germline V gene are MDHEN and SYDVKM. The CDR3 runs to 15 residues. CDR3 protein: CASSVPGAMNTEAFF. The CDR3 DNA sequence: TGTGCCAGCAGTGTGCCCGGAGCCATGAACACTGAAGCTTTCTTT.

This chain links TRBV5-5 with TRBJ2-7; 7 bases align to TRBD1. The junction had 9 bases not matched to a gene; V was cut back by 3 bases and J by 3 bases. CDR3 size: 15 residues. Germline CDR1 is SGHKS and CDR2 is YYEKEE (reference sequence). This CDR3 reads CASSSSPRQGYEQYF. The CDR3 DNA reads TGTGCCAGCAGCTCGAGTCCGCGACAGGGCTACGAGCAGTACTTC.

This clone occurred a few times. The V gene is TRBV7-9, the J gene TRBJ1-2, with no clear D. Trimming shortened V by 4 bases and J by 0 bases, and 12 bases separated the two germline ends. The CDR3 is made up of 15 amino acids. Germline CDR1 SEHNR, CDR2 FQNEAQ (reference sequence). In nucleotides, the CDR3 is TGTGCCAGCAGCTCGTCGAGCGTCTCTAACTATGGCTACACCTTC. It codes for CASSSSSVSNYGYTF.

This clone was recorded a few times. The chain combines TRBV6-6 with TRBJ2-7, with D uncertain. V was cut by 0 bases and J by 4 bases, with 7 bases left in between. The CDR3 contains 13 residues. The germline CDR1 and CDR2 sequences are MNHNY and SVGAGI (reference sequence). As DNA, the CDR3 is TGTGCCAGCAGTTACTCGAATCTATACGAGCAGTACTTC. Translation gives CASSYSNLYEQYF.

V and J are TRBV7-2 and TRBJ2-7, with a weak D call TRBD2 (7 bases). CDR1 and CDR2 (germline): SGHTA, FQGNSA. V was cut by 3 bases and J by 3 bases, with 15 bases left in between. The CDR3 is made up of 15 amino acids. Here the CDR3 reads CASSFGRGANYEQYF. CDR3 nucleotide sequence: TGTGCCAGCAGCTTCGGTCGGGGGGCGAACTACGAGCAGTACTTC.

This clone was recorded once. For the CDR3, the DNA is TGTGCCAGCTTCCCGGGACAGGGGTTTATCTACGAGCAGTACTTC. Encoded protein: CASFPGQGFIYEQYF. The gene calls are TRBV6-1 and TRBJ2-7; 10 nucleotides agree with TRBD1. This CDR3 has 15 residues. Germline CDR1 MNHNS, CDR2 SASEGT. Trimming cost V 8 bases and J 3 bases; bases outside gene matches: 10.

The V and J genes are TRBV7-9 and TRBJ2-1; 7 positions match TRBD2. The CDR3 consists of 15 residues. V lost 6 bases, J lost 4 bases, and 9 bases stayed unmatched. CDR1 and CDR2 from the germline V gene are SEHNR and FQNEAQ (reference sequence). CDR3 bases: TGTGCCAGCAGTATAGGGCGGGAGTGGTACAATGAGCAGTTCTTC. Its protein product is CASSIGREWYNEQFF.

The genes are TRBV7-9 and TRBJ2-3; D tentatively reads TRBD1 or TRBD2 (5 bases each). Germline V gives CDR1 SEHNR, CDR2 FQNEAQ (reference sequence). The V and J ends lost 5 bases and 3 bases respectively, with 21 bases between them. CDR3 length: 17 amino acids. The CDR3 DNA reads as TGTGCCAGCAGCGAAAACTGGGACGTCGTGGCAACAGATACGCAGTATTTT. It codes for CASSENWDVVATDTQYF.

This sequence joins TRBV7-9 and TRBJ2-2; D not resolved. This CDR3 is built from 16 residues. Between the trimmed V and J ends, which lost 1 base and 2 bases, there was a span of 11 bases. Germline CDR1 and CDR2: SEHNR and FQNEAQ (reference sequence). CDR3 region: CASSLGLVRNTGELFF. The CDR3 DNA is TGTGCCAGCAGCTTAGGGCTAGTTCGCAACACCGGGGAGCTGTTTTTT.

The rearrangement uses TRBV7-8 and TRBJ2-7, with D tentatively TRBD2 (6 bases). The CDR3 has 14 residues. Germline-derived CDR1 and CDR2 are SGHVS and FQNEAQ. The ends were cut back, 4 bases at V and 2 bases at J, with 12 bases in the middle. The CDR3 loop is CASSSGPGAYEQYF. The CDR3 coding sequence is TGTGCCAGCAGCTCAGGCCCGGGAGCCTACGAGCAGTACTTC.

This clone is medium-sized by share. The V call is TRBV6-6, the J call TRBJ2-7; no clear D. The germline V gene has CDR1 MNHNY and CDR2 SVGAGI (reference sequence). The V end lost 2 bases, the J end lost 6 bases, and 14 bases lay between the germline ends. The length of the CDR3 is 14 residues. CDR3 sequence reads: CASSYVDRESEQYF. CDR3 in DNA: TGTGCCAGCAGTTACGTTGACCGTGAGTCCGAGCAGTACTTC.

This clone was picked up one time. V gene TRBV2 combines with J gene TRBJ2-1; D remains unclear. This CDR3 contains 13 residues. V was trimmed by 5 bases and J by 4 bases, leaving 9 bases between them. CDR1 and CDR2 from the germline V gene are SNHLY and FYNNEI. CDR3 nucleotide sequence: TGTGCCAGCAGTTACGAGAAATACAATGAGCAGTTCTTC. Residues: CASSYEKYNEQFF.

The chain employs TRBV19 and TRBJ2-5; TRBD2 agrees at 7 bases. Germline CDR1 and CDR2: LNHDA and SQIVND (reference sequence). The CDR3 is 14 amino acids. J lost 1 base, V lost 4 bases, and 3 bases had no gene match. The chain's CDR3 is CASSTTSVQETQYF. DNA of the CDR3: TGTGCCAGTAGTACCACTAGCGTCCAAGAGACCCAGTACTTC. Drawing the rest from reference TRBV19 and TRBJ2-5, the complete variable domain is DGGITQSPKYLFRKEGQNVTLSCEQNLNHDAMYWYRQDPGQGLRLIYYSQIVNDFQKGDIAEGYSVSREKKESFPLTVTSAQKNPTAFYLCASSTTSVQETQYFGPGTRLLVL.

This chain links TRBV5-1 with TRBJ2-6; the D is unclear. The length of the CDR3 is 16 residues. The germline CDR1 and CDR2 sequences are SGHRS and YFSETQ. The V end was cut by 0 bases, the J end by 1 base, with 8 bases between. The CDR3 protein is CASSLEAGSGANVLTF. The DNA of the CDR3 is TGCGCCAGCAGCTTGGAGGCAGGTTCTGGGGCCAACGTCCTGACTTTC.

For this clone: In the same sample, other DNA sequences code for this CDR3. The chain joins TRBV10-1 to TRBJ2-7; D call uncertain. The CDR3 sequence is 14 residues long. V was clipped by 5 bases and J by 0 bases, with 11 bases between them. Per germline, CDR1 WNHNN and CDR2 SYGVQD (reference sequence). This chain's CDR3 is CASSPNMGSYEQYF. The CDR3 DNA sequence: TGCGCCAGCAGTCCTAACATGGGCTCCTACGAGCAGTACTTC.

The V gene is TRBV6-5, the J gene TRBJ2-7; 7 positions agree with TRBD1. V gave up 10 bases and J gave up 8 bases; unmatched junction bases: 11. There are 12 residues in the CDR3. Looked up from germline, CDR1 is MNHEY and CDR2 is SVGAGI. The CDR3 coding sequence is TGTGCCACTAGGACAGGCGAGGGGAAGCAGTACTTC. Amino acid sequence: CATRTGEGKQYF.